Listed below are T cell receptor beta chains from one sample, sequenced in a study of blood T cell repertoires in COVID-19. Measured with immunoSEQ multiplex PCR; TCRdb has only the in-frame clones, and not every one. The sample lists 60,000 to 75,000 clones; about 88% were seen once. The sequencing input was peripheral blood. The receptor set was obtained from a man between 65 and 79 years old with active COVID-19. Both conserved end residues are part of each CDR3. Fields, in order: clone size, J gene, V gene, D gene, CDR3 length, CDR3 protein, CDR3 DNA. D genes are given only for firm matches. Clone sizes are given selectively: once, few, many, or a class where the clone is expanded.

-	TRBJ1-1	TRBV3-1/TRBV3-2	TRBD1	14	CASRGRGFSTEAFF	TGTGCCAGCAGGGGCAGGGGGTTCTCCACTGAAGCTTTCTTT
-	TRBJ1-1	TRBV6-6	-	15	CASSYQGRVGLEAFF	TGTGCCAGCAGTTATCAGGGCCGGGTTGGCCTGGAGGCTTTCTTT
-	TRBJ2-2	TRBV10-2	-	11	CASTSTGELFF	TGCGCCAGCACCAGCACCGGGGAGCTGTTTTTT
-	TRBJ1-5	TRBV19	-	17	CASSPREGPASGQPQHF	TGTGCCAGTAGTCCCCGGGAAGGCCCGGCGTCCGGTCAGCCCCAGCATTTT
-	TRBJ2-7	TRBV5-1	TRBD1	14	CASSPDRGSYEQYF	TGCGCCAGCAGCCCGGACAGGGGCTCCTACGAGCAGTACTTC
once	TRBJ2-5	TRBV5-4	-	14	CASSRGGGQETQYF	TGTGCCAGCAGCCGCGGAGGTGGACAAGAGACCCAGTACTTC
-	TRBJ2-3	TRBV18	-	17	CASSPPPSGVGADTQYF	TGTGCCAGCTCACCGCCCCCCTCAGGGGTGGGGGCAGATACGCAGTATTTT
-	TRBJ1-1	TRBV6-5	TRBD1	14	CASRRQGQGGEAFF	TGTGCCAGCAGGAGACAGGGCCAAGGGGGTGAAGCTTTCTTT
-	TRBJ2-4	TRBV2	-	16	CASSEGLGGGKNIQYF	TGTGCCAGCAGTGAAGGGCTGGGGGGTGGCAAAAACATTCAGTACTTC
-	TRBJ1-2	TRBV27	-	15	CASTTRGGWDYGYTF	TGTGCCAGCACAACAAGGGGAGGGTGGGACTATGGCTACACCTTC
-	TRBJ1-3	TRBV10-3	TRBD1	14	CAITAGTGGNTIYF	TGTGCCATCACGGCAGGGACAGGGGGAAACACCATATATTTT
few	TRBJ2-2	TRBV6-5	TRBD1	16	CASSWGQGSNTGELFF	TGTGCCAGCAGTTGGGGACAGGGGTCCAACACCGGGGAGCTGTTTTTT
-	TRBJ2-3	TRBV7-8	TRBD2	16	CASSKPGLAATDTQYF	TGTGCCAGCAGCAAACCCGGACTAGCGGCCACAGATACGCAGTATTTT
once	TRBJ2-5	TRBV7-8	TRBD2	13	CASSHGTIETQYF	TGTGCCAGCAGCCATGGGACTATAGAGACCCAGTACTTC
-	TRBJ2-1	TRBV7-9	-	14	CASSLAGGNNEQFF	TGTGCCAGCAGCTTAGCGGGAGGCAACAATGAGCAGTTCTTC
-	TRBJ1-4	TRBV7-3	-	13	CASSPLRGEKLFF	TGTGCCAGCAGCCCCCTTCGGGGTGAAAAACTGTTTTTT
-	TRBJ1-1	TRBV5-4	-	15	CASSSIGGANTEAFF	TGTGCCAGCAGCTCCATAGGCGGGGCGAACACTGAAGCTTTCTTT
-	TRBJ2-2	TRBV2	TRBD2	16	CASSTRAGVVGGELFF	TGTGCCAGCAGTACCAGAGCGGGAGTTGTTGGTGGGGAGCTGTTTTTT
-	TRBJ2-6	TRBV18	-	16	CASSPDSLSGANVLTF	TGTGCCAGCTCACCCGACAGCCTCTCTGGGGCCAACGTCCTGACTTTC
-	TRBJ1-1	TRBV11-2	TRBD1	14	CASSLPGGLTEAFF	TGTGCCAGCAGCTTGCCAGGGGGCCTCACTGAAGCTTTCTTT
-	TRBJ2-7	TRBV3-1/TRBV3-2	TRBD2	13	CAVGGSSPYEQYF	TGTGCCGTGGGCGGGAGTTCCCCCTACGAGCAGTACTTC
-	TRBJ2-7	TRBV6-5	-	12	CASSNLQGVGYF	TGTGCCAGCAGCAACTTACAGGGAGTGGGGTACTTC
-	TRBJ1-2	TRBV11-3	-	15	CASSLAGGLGYGYTF	TGTGCCAGCAGCTTAGCCGGGGGGCTGGGCTATGGCTACACCTTC
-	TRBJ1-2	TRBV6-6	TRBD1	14	CASQTGGAGYGYTF	TGTGCCAGCCAAACAGGGGGCGCGGGCTATGGCTACACCTTC
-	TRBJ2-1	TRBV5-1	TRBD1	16	CASSSGQGLLYNEQFF	TGCGCCAGCAGCTCCGGACAGGGGCTCCTTTACAATGAGCAGTTCTTC
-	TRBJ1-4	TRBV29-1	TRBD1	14	CSVEGTEPNEKLFF	TGCAGCGTTGAGGGGACAGAACCTAATGAAAAACTGTTTTTT
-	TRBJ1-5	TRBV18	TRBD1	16	CASSPLGQGSNQPQHF	TGTGCCAGCTCACCACTGGGACAGGGTAGCAATCAGCCCCAGCATTTT
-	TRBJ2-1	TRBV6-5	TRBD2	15	CASSLTGTSLNEQFF	TGTGCCAGCAGTCTGACCGGGACTAGCCTCAATGAGCAGTTCTTC
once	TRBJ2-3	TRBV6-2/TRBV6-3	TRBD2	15	CASSPLGGGTDTQYF	TGTGCCAGCAGCCCGCTCGGGGGGGGCACAGATACGCAGTATTTT
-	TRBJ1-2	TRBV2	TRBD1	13	CASSRDRGDGYTF	TGTGCCAGCAGCCGGGACAGGGGGGATGGCTACACCTTC
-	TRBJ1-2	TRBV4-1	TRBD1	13	CASSQGQGFGYTF	TGCGCCAGCAGCCAAGGACAGGGGTTTGGCTACACCTTC
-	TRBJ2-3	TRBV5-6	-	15	CASSLVASGTDTQYF	TGTGCCAGCAGCTTGGTTGCTAGCGGCACAGATACGCAGTATTTT
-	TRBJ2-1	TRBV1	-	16	CTSSQDRTSGRNEQFF	TGCACCAGCAGCCAAGACCGGACTAGCGGGAGGAATGAGCAGTTCTTC
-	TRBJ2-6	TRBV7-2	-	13	CASGGGWANVLTF	TGTGCCAGCGGCGGGGGCTGGGCCAACGTCCTGACTTTC
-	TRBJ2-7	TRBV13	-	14	CASSLGGTAGEQYF	TGTGCCAGCAGCTTAGGGGGGACCGCGGGGGAGCAGTACTTC
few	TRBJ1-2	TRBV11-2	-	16	CASSPSRGRRGGGYTF	TGTGCCAGCAGCCCCTCCCGTGGCCGGCGGGGGGGTGGCTACACCTTC
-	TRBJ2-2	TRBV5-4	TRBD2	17	CASSLGGLAGNTGELFF	TGTGCCAGCAGCTTGGGGGGGCTAGCGGGAAATACCGGGGAGCTGTTTTTT
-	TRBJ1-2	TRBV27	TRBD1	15	CASSRRTGRGDGYTF	TGTGCCAGCAGTCGTAGGACAGGGAGGGGGGATGGCTACACCTTC